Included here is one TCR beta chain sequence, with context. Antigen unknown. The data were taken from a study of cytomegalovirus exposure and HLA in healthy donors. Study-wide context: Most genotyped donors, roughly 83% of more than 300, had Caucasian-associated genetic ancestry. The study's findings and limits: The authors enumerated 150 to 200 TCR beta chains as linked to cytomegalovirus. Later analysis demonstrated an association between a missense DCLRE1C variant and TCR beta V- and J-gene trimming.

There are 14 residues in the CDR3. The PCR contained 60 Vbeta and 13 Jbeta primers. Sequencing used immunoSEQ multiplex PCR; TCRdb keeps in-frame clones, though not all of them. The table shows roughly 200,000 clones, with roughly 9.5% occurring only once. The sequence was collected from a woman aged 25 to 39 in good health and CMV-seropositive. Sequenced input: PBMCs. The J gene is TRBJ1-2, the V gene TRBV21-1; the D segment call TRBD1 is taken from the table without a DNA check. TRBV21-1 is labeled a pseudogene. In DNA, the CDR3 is TGTGCCAGCAGCAAGGGAACAGGCGAGTATGGCTACACCTTC. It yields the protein CASSKGTGEYGYTF.